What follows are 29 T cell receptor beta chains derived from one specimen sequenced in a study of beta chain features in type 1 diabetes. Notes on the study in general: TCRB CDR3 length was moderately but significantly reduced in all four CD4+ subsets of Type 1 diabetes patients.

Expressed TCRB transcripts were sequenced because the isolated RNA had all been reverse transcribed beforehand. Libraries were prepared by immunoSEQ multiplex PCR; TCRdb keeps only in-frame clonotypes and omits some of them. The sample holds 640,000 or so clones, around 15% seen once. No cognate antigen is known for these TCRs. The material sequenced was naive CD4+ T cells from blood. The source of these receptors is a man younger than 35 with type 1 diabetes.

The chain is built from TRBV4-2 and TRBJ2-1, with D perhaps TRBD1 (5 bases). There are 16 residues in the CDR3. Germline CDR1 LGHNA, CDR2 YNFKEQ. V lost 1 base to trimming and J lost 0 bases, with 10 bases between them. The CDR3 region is CASSQGRQSSYNEQFF. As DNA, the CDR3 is TGTGCCAGCAGCCAAGGCAGACAGAGCTCCTACAATGAGCAGTTCTTC.

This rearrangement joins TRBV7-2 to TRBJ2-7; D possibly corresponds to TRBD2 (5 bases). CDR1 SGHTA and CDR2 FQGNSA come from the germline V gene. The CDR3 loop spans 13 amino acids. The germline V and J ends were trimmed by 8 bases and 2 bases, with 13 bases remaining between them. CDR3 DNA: TGTGCCAGCCGGCGGGCGGAAACCTACGAGCAGTACTTC. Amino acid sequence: CASRRAETYEQYF.

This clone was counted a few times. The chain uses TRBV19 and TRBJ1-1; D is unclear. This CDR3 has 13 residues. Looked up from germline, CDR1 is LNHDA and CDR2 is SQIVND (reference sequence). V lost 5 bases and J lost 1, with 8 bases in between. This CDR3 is CASSLRQNTEAFF. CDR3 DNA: TGTGCCAGTAGTCTAAGGCAGAACACTGAAGCTTTCTTT.

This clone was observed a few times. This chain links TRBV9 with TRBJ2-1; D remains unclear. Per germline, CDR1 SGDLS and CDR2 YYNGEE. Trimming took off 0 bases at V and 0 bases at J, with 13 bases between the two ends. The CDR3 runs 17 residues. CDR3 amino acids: CASSVGLDGDSYNEQFF. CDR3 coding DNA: TGTGCCAGCAGCGTAGGATTGGACGGCGACTCCTACAATGAGCAGTTCTTC.

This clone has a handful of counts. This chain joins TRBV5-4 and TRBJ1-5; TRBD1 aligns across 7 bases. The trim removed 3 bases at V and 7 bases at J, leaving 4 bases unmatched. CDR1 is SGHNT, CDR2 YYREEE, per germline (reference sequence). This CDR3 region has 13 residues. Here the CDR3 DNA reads TGTGCCAGCAGCTGGGACAGACGGCAGCCCCAGCATTTT. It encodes CASSWDRRQPQHF.

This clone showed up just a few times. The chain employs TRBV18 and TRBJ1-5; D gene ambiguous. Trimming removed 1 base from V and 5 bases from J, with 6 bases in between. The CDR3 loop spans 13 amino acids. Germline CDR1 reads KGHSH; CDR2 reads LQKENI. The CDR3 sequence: CASSPLKDQPQHF. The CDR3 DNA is TGTGCCAGCTCACCACTTAAGGATCAGCCCCAGCATTTT.

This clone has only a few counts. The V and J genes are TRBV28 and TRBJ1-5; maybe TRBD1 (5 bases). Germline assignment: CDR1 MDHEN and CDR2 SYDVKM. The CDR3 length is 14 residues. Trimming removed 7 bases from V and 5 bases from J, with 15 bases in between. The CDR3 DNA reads TGTGCCAGCACGCCCGGGGCGCGGTATCAGCCCCAGCATTTT. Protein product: CASTPGARYQPQHF.

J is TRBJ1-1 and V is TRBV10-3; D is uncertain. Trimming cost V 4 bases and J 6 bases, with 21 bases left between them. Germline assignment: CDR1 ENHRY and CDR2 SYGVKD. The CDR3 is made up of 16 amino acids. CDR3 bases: TGTGCCATCAGTGGGTTTTCTAATAGTGTTTCCTCTGAAGCTTTCTTT. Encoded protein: CAISGFSNSVSSEAFF.

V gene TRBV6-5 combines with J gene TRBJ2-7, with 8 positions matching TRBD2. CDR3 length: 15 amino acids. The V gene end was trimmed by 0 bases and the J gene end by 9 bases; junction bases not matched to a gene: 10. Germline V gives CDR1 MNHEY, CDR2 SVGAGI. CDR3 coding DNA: TGTGCCAGCAGTTACTCAAAGCGGGGGCCGGTTGGGCAGTACTTC. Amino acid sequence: CASSYSKRGPVGQYF.

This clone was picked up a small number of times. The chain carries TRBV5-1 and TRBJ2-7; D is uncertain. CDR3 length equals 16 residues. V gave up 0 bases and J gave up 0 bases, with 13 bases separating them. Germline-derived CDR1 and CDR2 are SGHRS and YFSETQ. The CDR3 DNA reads TGCGCCAGCAGCTTGGCCGTTCCGGCTAGCTCCTACGAGCAGTACTTC. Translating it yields CASSLAVPASSYEQYF.

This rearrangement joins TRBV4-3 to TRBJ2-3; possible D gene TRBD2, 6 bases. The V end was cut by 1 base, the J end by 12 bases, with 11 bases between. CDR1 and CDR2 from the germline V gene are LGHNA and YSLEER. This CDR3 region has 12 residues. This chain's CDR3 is CASSQVRRGQYF. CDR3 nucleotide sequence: TGCGCCAGCAGCCAAGTTAGGAGGGGACAGTATTTT.

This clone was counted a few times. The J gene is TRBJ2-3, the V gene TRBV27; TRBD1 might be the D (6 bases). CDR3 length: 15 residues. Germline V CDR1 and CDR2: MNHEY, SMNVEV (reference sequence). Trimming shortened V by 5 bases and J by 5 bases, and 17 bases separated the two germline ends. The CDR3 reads CASSILTGRRDTQYF. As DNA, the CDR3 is TGTGCCAGCAGTATATTAACAGGGCGGAGAGATACGCAGTATTTT.

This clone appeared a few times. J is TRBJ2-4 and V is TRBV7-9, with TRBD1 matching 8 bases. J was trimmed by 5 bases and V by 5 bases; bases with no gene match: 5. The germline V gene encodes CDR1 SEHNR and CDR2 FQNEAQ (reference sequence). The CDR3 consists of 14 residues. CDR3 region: CASSRGTGENIQYF. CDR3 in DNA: TGTGCCAGCAGCCGGGGGACAGGCGAAAACATTCAGTACTTC.

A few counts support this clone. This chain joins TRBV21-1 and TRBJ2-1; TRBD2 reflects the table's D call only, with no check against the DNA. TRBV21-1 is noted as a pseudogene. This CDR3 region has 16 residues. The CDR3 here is CASSPEARSSYNEQFF. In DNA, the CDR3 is TGTGCCAGCAGCCCTGAGGCAAGGAGCTCCTACAATGAGCAGTTCTTC.

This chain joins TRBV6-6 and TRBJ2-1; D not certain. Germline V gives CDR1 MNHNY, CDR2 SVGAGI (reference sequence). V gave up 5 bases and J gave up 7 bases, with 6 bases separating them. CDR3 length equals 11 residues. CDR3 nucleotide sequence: TGTGCCAGCAGTCCGGGTAATGAGCAGTTCTTC. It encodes CASSPGNEQFF.

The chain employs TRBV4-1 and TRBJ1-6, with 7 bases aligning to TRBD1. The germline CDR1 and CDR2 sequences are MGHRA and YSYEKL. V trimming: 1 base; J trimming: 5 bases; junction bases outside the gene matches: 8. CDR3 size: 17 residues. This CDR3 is CASSQVTGVLNNSPLHF. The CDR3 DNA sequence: TGCGCCAGCAGCCAAGTCACAGGGGTGCTAAATAATTCACCCCTCCACTTT.

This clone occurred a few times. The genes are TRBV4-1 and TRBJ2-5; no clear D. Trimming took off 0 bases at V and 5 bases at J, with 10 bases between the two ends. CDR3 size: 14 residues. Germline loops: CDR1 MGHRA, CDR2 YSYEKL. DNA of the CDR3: TGCGCCAGCAGCCAAGATCGAGTCTGGGAGACCCAGTACTTC. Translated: CASSQDRVWETQYF.

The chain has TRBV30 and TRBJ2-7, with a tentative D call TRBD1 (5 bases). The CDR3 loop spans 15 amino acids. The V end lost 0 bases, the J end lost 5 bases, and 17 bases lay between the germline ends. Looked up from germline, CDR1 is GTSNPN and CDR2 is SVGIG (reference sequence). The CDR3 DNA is TGTGCCTGGAGTGTAGGAAGGGGTGTTTTGGACGAGCAGTACTTC. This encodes CAWSVGRGVLDEQYF.

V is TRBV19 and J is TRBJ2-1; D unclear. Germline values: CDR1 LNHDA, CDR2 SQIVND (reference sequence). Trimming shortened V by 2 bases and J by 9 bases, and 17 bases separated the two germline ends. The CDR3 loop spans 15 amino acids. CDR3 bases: TGTGCCAGTAGTATAACCCCTTCTGGCGGTGGTGAGCAGTTCTTC. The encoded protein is CASSITPSGGGEQFF.

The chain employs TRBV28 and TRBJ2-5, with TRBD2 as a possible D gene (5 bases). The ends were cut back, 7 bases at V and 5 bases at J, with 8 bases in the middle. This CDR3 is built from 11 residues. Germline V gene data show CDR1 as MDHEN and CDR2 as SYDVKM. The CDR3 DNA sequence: TGTGCCAGCACCTCGGGGGAGACCCAGTACTTC. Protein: CASTSGETQYF.

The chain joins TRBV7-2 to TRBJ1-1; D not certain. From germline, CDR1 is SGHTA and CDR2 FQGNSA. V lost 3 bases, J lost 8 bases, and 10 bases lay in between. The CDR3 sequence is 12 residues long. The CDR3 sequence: CASSFGEFEAFF. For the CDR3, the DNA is TGTGCCAGCAGCTTTGGGGAATTCGAAGCTTTCTTT.

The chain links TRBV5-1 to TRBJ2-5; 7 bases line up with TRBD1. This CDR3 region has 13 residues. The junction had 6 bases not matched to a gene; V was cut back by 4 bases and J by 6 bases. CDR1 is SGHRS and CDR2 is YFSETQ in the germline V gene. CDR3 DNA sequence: TGCGCCAGCAGCCCTGACAGGGCCCAGACCCAGTACTTC. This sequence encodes CASSPDRAQTQYF. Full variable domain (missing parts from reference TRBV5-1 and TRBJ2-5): KAGVTQTPRYLIKTRGQQVTLSCSPISGHRSVSWYQQTPGQGLQFLFEYFSETQRNKGNFPGRFSGRQFSNSRSEMNVSTLELGDSALYLCASSPDRAQTQYFGPGTRLLVL.

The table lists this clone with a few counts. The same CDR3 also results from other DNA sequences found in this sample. CDR3 amino acids: CATSRDRGLYEQYF. For the CDR3, the DNA is TGTGCCACCAGCAGAGATCGAGGGCTCTACGAGCAGTACTTC. The chain carries TRBV15 and TRBJ2-7; possibly TRBD2 for D (5 bases). The CDR3 contains 14 residues. Germline assignment: CDR1 LNHNV and CDR2 YYDKDF (reference sequence). The V and J ends lost 0 bases and 3 bases respectively, with 9 bases between them.

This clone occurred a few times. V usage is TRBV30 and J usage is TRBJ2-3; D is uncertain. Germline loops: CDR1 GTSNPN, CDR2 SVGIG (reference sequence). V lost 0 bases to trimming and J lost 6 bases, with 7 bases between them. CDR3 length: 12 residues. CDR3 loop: CAWSVILDTQYF. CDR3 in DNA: TGTGCCTGGAGTGTAATCCTTGATACGCAGTATTTT. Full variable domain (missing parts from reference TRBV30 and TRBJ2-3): SQTIHQWPATLVQPVGSPLSLECTVEGTSNPNLYWYRQAAGRGLQLLFYSVGIGQISSEVPQNLSASRPQDRQFILSSKKLLLSDSGFYLCAWSVILDTQYFGPGTRLTVL.

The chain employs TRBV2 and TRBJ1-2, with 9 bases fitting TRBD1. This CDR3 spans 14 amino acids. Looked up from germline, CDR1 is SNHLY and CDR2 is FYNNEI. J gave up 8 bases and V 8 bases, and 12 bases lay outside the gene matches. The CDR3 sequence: CASVRDRDRGGYTF. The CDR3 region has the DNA TGTGCCAGCGTCCGGGACAGGGACCGAGGCGGCTACACCTTC.

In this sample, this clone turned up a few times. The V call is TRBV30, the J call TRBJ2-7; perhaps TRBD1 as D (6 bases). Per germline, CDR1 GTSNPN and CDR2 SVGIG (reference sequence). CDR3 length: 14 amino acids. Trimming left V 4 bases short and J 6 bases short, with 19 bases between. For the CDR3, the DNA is TGTGCCTGGACCTCTAGGACAGCCCTTGGCGAGCAGTACTTC. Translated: CAWTSRTALGEQYF.

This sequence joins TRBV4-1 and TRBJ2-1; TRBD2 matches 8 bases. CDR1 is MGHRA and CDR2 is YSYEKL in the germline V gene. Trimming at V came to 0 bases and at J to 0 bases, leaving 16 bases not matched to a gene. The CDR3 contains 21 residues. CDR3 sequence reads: CASSQEVGLAGVLLSYNEQFF. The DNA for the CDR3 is TGCGCCAGCAGCCAAGAAGTAGGCCTAGCGGGTGTGCTCCTCTCCTACAATGAGCAGTTCTTC.

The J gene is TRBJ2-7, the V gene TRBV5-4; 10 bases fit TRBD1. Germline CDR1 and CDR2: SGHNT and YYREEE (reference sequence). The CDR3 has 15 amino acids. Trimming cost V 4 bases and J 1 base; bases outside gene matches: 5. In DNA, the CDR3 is TGTGCCAGCAGCCGACCGGGACAGGGGTCCTACGAGCAGTACTTC. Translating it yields CASSRPGQGSYEQYF.

The CDR3 reads CASREGVVDTQYF. CDR3 bases: TGTGCCAGCAGGGAGGGGGTGGTGGATACGCAGTATTTT. The chain carries TRBV5-4 and TRBJ2-3; D may be TRBD1 or TRBD2 (6 bases each). The CDR3 is made up of 13 amino acids. Germline-derived CDR1 and CDR2 are SGHNT and YYREEE (reference sequence). The ends were cut back, 5 bases at V and 6 bases at J, with 13 bases in the middle.